This TCR beta chain stems from a study of T cell responses to AZD1222 COVID-19 vaccine. About the study: Pooling was applied to second doses at about 4 or about 12 weeks. Whole-study findings and limits: Researchers took repertoire samples only after the peak T cell response had come.

This clone was seen a single time. The antigen is unknown. Assay: immunoSEQ multiplex PCR; the TCRdb copy retains only in-frame clones and omits some. Of about 140,000 clones in the sample, 89% are singletons; the top ten hold 2.9%. This CDR3 has 13 amino acids. V shed 4 bases and J shed 2 bases, with 6 bases lying between them. Germline values: CDR1 LNHDA, CDR2 SQIVND (reference sequence). Specimen: peripheral blood, collected on day 0 of AZD1222 vaccination. This receptor was obtained from an adult in good health. This chain connects TRBV19 to TRBJ2-1; TRBD2 might be the D (5 bases). CDR3 in DNA: TGTGCCAGTAGTACGGGAACCTACAATGAGCAGTTCTTC. Amino acid sequence: CASSTGTYNEQFF. Using reference TRBV19 and TRBJ2-1 for the parts outside the CDR3, the full variable domain is DGGITQSPKYLFRKEGQNVTLSCEQNLNHDAMYWYRQDPGQGLRLIYYSQIVNDFQKGDIAEGYSVSREKKESFPLTVTSAQKNPTAFYLCASSTGTYNEQFFGPGTRLTVL.